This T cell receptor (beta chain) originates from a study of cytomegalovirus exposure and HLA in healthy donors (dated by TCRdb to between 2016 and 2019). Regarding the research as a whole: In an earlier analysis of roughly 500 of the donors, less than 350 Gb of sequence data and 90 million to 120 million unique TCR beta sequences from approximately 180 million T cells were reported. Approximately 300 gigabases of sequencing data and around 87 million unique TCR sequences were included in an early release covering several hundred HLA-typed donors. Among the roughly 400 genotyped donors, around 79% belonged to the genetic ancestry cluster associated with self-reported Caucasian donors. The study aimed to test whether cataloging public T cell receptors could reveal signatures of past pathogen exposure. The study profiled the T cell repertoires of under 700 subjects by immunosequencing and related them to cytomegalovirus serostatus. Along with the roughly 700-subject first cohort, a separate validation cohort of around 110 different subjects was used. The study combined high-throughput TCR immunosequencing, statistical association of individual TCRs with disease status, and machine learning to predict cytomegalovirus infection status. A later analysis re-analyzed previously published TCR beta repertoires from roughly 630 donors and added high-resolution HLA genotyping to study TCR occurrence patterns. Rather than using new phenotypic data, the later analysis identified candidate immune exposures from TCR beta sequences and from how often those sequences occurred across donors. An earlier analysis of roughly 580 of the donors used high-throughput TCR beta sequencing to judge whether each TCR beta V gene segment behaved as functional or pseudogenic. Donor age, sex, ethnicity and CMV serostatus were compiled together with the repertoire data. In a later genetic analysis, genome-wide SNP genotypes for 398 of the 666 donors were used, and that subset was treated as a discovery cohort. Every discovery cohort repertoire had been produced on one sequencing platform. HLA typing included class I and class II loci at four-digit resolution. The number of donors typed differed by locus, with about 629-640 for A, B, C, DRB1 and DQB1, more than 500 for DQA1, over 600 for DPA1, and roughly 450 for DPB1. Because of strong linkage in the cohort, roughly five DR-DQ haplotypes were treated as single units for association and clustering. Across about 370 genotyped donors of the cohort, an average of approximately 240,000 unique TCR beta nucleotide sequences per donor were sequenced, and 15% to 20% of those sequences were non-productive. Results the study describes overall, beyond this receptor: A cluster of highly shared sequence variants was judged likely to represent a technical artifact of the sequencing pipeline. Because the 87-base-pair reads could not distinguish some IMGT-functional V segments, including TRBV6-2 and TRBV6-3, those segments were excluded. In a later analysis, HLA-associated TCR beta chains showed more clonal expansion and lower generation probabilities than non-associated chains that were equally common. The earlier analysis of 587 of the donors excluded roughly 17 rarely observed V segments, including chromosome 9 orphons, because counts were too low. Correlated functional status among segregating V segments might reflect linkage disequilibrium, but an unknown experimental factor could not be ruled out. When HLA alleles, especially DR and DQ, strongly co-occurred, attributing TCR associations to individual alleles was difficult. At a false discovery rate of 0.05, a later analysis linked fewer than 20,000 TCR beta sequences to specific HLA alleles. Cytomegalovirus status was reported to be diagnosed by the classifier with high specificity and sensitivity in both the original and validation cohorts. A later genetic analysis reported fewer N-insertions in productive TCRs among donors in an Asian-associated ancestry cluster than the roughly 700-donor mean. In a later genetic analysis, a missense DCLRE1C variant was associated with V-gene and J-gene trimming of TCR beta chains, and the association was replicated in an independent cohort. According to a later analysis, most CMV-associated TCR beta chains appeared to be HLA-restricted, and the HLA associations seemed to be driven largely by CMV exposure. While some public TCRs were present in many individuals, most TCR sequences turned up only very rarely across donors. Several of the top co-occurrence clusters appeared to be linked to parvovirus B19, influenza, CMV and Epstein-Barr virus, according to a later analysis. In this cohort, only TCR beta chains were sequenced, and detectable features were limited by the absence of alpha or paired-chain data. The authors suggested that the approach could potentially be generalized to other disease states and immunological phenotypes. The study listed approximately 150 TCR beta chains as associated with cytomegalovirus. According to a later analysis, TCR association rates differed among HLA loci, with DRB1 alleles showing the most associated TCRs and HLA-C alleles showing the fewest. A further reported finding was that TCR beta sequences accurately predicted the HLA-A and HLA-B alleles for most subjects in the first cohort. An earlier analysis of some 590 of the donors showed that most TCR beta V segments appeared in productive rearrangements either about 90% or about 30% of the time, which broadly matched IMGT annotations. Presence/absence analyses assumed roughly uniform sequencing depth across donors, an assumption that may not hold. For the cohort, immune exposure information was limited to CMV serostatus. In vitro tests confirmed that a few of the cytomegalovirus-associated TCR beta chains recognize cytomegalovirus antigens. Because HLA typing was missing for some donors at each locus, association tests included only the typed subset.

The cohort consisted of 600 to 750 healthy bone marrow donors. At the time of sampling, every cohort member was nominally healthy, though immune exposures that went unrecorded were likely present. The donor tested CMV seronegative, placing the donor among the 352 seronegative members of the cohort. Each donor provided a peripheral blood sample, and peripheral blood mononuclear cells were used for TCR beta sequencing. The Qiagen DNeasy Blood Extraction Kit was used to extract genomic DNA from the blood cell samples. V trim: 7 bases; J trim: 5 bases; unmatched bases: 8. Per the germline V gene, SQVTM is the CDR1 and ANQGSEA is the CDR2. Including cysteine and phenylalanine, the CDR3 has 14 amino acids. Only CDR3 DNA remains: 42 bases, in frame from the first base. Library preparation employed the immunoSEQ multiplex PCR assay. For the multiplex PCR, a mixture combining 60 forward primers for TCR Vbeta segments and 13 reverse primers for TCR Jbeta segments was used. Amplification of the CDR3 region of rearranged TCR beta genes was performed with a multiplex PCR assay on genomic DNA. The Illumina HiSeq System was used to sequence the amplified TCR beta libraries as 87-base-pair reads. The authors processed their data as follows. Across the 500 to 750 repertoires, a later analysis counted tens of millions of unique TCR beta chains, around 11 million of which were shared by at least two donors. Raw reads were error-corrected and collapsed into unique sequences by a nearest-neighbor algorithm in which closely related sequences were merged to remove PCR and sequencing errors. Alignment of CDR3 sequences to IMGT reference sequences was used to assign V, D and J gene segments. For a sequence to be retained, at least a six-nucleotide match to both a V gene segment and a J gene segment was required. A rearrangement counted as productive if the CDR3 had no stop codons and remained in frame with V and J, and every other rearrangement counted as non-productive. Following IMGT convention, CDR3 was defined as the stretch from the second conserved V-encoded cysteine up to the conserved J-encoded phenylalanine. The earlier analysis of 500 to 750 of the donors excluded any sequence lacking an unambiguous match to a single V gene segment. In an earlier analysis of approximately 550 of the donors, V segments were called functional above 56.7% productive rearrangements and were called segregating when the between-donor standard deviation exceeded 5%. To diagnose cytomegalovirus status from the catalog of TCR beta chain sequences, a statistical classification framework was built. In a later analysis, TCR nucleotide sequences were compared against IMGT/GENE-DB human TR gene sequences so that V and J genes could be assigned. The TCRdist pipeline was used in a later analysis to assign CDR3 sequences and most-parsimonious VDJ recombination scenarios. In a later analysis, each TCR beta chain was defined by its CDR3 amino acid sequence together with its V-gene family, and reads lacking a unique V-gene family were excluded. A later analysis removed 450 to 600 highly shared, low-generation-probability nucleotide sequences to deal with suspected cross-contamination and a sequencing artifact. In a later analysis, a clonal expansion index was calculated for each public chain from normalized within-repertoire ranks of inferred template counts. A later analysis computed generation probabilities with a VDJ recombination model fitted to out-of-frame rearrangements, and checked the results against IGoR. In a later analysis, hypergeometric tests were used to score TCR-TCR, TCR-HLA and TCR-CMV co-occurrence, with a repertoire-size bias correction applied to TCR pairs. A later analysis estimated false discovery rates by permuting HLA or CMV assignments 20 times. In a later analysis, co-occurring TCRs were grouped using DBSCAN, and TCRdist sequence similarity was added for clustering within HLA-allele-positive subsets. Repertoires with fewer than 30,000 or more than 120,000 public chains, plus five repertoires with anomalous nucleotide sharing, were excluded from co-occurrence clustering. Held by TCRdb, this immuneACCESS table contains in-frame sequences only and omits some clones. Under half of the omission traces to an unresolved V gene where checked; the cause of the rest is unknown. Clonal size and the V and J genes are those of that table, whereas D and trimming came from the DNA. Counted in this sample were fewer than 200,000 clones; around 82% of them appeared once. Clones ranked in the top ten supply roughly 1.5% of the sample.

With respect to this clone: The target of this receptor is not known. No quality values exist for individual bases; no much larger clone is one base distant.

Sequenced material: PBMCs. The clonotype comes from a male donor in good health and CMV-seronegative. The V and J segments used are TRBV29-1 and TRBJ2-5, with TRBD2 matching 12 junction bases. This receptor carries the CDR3 CSASSGRAGETQYF. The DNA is TGCAGCGCCTCTAGCGGGAGGGCCGGGGAGACCCAGTACTTC. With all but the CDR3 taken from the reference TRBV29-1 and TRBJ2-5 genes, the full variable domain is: SAVISQKPSRDICQRGTSLTIQCQVDSQVTMMFWYRQQPGQSLTLIATANQGSEATYESGFVIDKFPISRPNLTFSTLTVSNMSPEDSSIYLCSASSGRAGETQYFGPGTRLLVL.